This TCR beta chain appears in the sequencing data of a study of blood T cell repertoires in COVID-19. Germline assignment: CDR1 SGHAT and CDR2 FQNNGV. The CDR3 consists of 17 residues. With 5 bases clipped from V and 2 bases from J, the junction kept 5 bases outside the gene matches. In the source study's methods: The assay estimated nucleated cells by amplifying reference gene primers. Here immunoSEQ multiplex PCR was the method, and the copy in TCRdb shows in-frame clones only, minus some. V and J calls plus clone size are reproduced from that table; the DNA served to infer D and trimming. The sample yields 150,000 to 200,000 clones, roughly three quarters seen once. Enrolled during active infection, Seattle patients were then followed longitudinally.

Sequenced sample: peripheral blood. This receptor was identified in a woman in her thirties or forties with COVID-19, enrolled during active disease. This chain joins TRBV11-2 and TRBJ1-6, with 11 bases matching TRBD1. The CDR3 reads CASSPRDRGAYNSPLHF. Here the CDR3 DNA reads TGTGCCAGCAGCCCACGGGACAGGGGGGCCTATAATTCACCCCTCCACTTT.